This entry lists 18 T cell receptor beta chains sequenced from one sample in a study of T cell repertoires in aging, cancer and after chemotherapy. TRB rearrangements spanning V, D and J were amplified using mixed TRB-A/B primers. One entry per CDR3 protein, called by TCRdb with MiXCR from the multiplex PCR reads. This sample yields 10,000 to 15,000 distinct CDR3 sequences, of which around a quarter are seen a single time; 8.5% to 9.5% belongs to the top ten. TCR beta rearrangements were amplified from peripheral blood genomic DNA. Specimen: blood. Receptors originate from a human donor with a blood cancer.

The gene calls are TRBV7-9 and TRBJ1-1; D call uncertain. V lost 2 bases, J lost 0 bases, and 13 bases lay in between. The germline V gene encodes CDR1 SEHNR and CDR2 FQNEAQ (reference sequence). The CDR3 consists of 16 residues. This CDR3 is CASSLLVWVMNTEAFF. The CDR3 DNA sequence: TGTGCCAGCAGCTTACTCGTTTGGGTAATGAACACTGAAGCTTTCTTT. Looking up the rest from reference TRBV7-9 and TRBJ1-1 gives the full variable domain: DTGVSQNPRHKITKRGQNVTFRCDPISEHNRLYWYRQTLGQGPEFLTYFQNEAQLEKSRLLSDRFSAERPKGSFSTLEIQRTEQGDSAMYLCASSLLVWVMNTEAFFGQGTRLTVV.

The CDR3 DNA reads TGTGCCAGCAGTTTCGGGCTGAACACCGGGGAGCTGTTTTTT. Its translation: CASSFGLNTGELFF. This chain uses TRBV12-3 or TRBV12-4 with TRBJ2-2; D is ambiguous. The CDR3 extends over 14 amino acids. Deletions cut 3 bases from V and 1 base from J, with 6 bases between.

The chain couples TRBV5-4 to TRBJ1-4; no firm D call. Germline CDR1 is SGHNT and CDR2 is YYREEE (reference sequence). The V gene lost 1 base and the J gene lost 5 bases, with 12 bases spanning the gap. The CDR3 length is 15 residues. Here the CDR3 DNA reads TGTGCCAGCAGCTTGTCCGGACGGATAAATGAAAAACTGTTTTTT. The encoded protein is CASSLSGRINEKLFF.

The rearrangement uses TRBV27 and TRBJ1-2; no firm D call. Germline V gene sequence: CDR1 MNHEY, CDR2 SMNVEV (reference sequence). The CDR3 has 15 residues. V was shortened by 5 bases and J by 3 bases, with 16 bases between the two germline ends. The CDR3 nucleotides read TGTGCCAGCAGTGAATCGCGGTCAGCGGACTATGGCTACACCTTC. It encodes CASSESRSADYGYTF.

This clonotype turned up a few times. The chain is built from TRBV5-6 and TRBJ2-1, with D possibly matching TRBD1 (6 bases). The CDR3 consists of 17 residues. V lost 2 bases and J 3 bases, leaving 18 bases between the germline ends. Germline-derived CDR1 and CDR2 are SGHDT and YYEEEE. CDR3 sequence reads: CASSFDRLDRHYNEQFF. CDR3 sequence (DNA): TGTGCCAGCAGCTTTGATCGTCTGGACAGACACTACAATGAGCAGTTCTTC.

V usage is TRBV5-1 and J usage is TRBJ2-3; D is undetermined. Germline lookup yields CDR1 SGHRS and CDR2 YFSETQ. The CDR3 is 15 residues long. Trimming cost V 0 bases and J 1 base, with 9 bases left between them. CDR3: CASSLVGGGTDTQYF. CDR3 nucleotide sequence: TGCGCCAGCAGCTTGGTGGGTGGTGGCACAGATACGCAGTATTTT.

This clonotype is labeled medium-sized. The V gene is TRBV29-1, the J gene TRBJ2-1; TRBD2 matches at 10 bases. The CDR3 loop spans 16 amino acids. V dropped 3 bases and J dropped 2; count of bases not matched to a gene: 7. Germline V CDR1 and CDR2: SQVTM, ANQGSEA. The chain's CDR3 is CSVDITSGATYNEQFF. The CDR3 DNA sequence: TGCAGCGTTGACATTACTAGCGGGGCCACCTACAATGAGCAGTTCTTC.

The chain carries TRBV7-9 and TRBJ1-4; TRBD1 aligns across 7 bases. Per the germline V gene, CDR1 is SEHNR and CDR2 is FQNEAQ (reference sequence). V shed 2 bases and J 5 bases; nucleotides not matched to a gene: 5. The CDR3 has 15 amino acids. CDR3 loop: CASSLRSQGNEKLFF. The CDR3 DNA sequence: TGTGCCAGCAGCTTAAGATCACAGGGGAATGAAAAACTGTTTTTT.

The chain combines TRBV18 with TRBJ2-2; a possible D gene is TRBD2 (6 bases). Germline lookup yields CDR1 KGHSH and CDR2 LQKENI. The CDR3 loop spans 15 amino acids. V was shortened by 10 bases and J by 0 bases, with 15 bases between the two germline ends. The CDR3 protein is CATDLRGSNTGELFF. DNA for the CDR3: TGTGCCACCGACCTCCGGGGGTCGAACACCGGGGAGCTGTTTTTT.

The rearrangement joins TRBV4-3 to TRBJ1-1; tentative D call: TRBD1 (5 bases). Per germline, CDR1 LGHNA and CDR2 YSLEER. CDR3 length: 16 residues. The V and J ends lost 0 bases and 2 bases respectively, with 13 bases between them. CDR3 sequence reads: CASSQDRGQLNTEAFF. In DNA form, the CDR3 reads TGCGCCAGCAGCCAAGACCGCGGACAACTAAACACTGAAGCTTTCTTT.

The chain is built from TRBV20-1 and TRBJ1-5, with 12 bases aligning to TRBD1. The CDR3 is 15 amino acids. V shed 6 bases, J shed 0 bases, and the junction held 3 bases outside the gene matches. The germline V gene has CDR1 DFQATT and CDR2 SNEGSKA (reference sequence). CDR3 sequence reads: CSAGQGAHSNQPQHF. CDR3 in DNA: TGCAGTGCGGGACAGGGGGCGCATAGCAATCAGCCCCAGCATTTT.

This clonotype turned up a few times. This chain connects TRBV6-1 to TRBJ1-6; D unresolved. V lost 5 bases and J 6 bases, leaving 8 bases between the germline ends. The germline V gene has CDR1 MNHNS and CDR2 SASEGT. The CDR3 extends over 13 amino acids. CDR3 protein: CASSPDPNSPLHF. CDR3 DNA sequence: TGTGCCAGCAGTCCCGACCCTAATTCACCCCTCCACTTT.

This clonotype is medium-sized in the sample. J is TRBJ2-1 and V is TRBV29-1; D gene unclear. CDR3 length equals 14 residues. The germline V gene encodes CDR1 SQVTM and CDR2 ANQGSEA. The germline V and J ends were trimmed by 4 bases and 0 bases, with 10 bases remaining between them. CDR3 nucleotide sequence: TGCAGCGTTGGGACCACGAGCTCCTACAATGAGCAGTTCTTC. Amino acid sequence: CSVGTTSSYNEQFF.

About this clonotype itself: Since a much larger clone is just one base distant, this may be a read error. The chain has TRBV15 and TRBJ1-2, with a possible D match to TRBD1 (5 bases). V lost 0 bases to trimming and J lost 3 bases, with 8 bases between them. Germline loops: CDR1 LNHNV, CDR2 YYDKDF (reference sequence). This CDR3 is 14 amino acids long. Here the CDR3 reads CATSRDREYYGYTF. In DNA, the CDR3 is TGTGCCACCAGCAGAGACAGGGAGTACTATGGCTACACCTTC.

The chain couples TRBV5-1 to TRBJ2-5, with TRBD2 matching over 10 bases. The CDR3 has 16 residues. J was trimmed by 3 bases and V by 4 bases; bases with no gene match: 9. CDR1 and CDR2 from the germline V gene are SGHRS and YFSETQ. Here the CDR3 reads CASSASSGGAKETQYF. DNA of the CDR3: TGCGCCAGCAGCGCCTCTAGCGGGGGCGCGAAAGAGACCCAGTACTTC.

This chain joins TRBV10-2 and TRBJ2-3; 16 bases line up with TRBD2. Per germline, CDR1 WSHSY and CDR2 SAAADI. V shed 6 bases and J 3 bases; nucleotides not matched to a gene: 6. This CDR3 comprises 17 residues. DNA for the CDR3: TGCGCCAGCAGGGGACTAGCGGGAGGGCCAGGGACAGATACGCAGTATTTT. Translation gives CASRGLAGGPGTDTQYF.

In regard to this clonotype: A read error may explain this, as a much larger clone is one base away. The V call is TRBV6-5, the J call TRBJ1-2; possibly TRBD1 for D (5 bases). The CDR3 is 16 amino acids. Trimming cost V 0 bases and J 4 bases, with 15 bases left between them. Germline-derived CDR1 and CDR2 are MNHEY and SVGAGI. The CDR3 loop reads CASSYSSTWGAYGYTF. The DNA of the CDR3 is TGTGCCAGCAGTTACTCGAGCACATGGGGCGCCTATGGCTACACCTTC.

Sample share makes this clonotype medium-sized. The rearrangement uses TRBV19 and TRBJ2-7, with D possibly being TRBD1 (6 bases). Germline CDR1 and CDR2: LNHDA and SQIVND (reference sequence). The ends were cut back, 8 bases at V and 2 bases at J, with 13 bases in the middle. The CDR3 is 13 amino acids. CDR3 coding DNA: TGTGCCAGTGGCTCGACAGGTGCCTACGAGCAGTACTTC. Its protein is CASGSTGAYEQYF.